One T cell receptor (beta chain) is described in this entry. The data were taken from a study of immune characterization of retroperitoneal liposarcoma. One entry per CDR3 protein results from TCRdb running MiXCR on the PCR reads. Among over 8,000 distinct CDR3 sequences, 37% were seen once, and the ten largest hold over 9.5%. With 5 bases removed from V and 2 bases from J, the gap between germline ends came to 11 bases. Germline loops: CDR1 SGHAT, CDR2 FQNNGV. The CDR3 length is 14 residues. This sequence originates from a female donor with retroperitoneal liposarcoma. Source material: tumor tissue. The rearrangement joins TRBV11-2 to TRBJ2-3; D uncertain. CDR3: CASSPRTYTDTQYF. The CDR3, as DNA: TGTGCCAGCAGCCCCCGCACCTACACAGATACGCAGTATTTT.